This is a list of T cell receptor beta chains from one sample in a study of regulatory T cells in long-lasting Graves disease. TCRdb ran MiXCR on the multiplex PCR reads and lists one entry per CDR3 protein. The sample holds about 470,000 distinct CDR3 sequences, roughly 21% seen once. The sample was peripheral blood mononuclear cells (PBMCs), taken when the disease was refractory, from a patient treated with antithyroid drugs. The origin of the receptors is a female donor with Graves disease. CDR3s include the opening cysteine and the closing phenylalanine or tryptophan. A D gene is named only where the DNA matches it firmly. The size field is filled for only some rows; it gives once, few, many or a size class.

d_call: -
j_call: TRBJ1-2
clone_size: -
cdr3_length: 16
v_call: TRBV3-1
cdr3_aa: CASSQGIRAPNYGYTF
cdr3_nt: TGTGCCAGCAGCCAAGGGATCCGGGCTCCTAACTATGGCTACACCTTC

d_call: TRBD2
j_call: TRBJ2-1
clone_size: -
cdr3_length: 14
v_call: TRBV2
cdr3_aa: CASTSGHLTMRQFF
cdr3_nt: TGTGCCAGCACTAGCGGACACTTAACAATGAGGCAGTTCTTC

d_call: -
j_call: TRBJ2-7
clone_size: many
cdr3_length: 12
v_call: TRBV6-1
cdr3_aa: CASSPPGSQQYF
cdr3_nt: TGTGCCAGCAGTCCCCCCGGGTCGCAGCAGTACTTC

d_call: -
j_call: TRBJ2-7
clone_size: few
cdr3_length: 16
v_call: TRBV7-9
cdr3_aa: CASSSPNTLRPYEQYF
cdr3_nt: TGTGCCAGCAGCTCCCCTAATACCCTTCGGCCCTACGAGCAGTACTTC

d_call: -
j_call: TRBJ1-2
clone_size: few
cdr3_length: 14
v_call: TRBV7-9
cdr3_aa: CASSREAGPYGYTF
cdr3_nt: TGTGCCAGCAGCAGAGAGGCAGGGCCCTATGGCTACACCTTC

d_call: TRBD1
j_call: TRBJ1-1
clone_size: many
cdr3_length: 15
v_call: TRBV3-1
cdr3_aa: CASSPGQGRNTEAFF
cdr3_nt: TGTGCCAGCAGCCCGGGACAGGGTAGGAACACTGAAGCTTTCTTT

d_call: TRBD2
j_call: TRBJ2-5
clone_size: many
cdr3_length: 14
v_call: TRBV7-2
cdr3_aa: CASSFSSGQETQYF
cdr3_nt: TGTGCCAGCAGCTTCTCTAGCGGCCAAGAGACCCAGTACTTC

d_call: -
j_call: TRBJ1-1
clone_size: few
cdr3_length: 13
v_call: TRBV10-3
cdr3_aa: CAISAEGPTEAFF
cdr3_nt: TGTGCCATCAGTGCGGAGGGGCCCACTGAAGCTTTCTTT

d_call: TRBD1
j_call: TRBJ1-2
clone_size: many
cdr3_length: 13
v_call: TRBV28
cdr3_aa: CASSADRADGYTF
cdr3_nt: TGTGCCAGCAGTGCGGACAGGGCCGATGGCTACACCTTC

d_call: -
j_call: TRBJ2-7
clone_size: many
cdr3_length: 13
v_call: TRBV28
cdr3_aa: CAGRWAGSYEQYF
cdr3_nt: TGTGCCGGGCGGTGGGCCGGGTCCTACGAGCAGTACTTC

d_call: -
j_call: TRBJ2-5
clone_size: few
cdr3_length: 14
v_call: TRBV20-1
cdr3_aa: CSAGLGLLIGTQYF
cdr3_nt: TGCAGTGCTGGTCTCGGCCTATTAATCGGGACCCAGTACTTC

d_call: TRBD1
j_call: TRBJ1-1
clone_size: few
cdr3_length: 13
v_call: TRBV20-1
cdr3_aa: CSARTGGKTEAFF
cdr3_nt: TGCAGTGCTAGGACAGGGGGTAAAACTGAAGCTTTCTTT

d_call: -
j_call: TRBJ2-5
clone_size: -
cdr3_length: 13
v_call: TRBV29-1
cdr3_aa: CSAIGGGEETQYF
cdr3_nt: TGCAGCGCGATAGGGGGAGGGGAAGAGACCCAGTACTTC

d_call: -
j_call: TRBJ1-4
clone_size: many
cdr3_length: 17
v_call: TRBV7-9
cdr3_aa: CASSYSGQGIINEKLFF
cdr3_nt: TGTGCCAGCAGCTACAGTGGGCAGGGGATCATTAATGAAAAACTGTTTTTT

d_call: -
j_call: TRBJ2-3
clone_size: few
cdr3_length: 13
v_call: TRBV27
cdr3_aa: CASSLRFADTQYF
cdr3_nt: TGTGCCAGCAGTTTACGGTTCGCAGATACGCAGTATTTT

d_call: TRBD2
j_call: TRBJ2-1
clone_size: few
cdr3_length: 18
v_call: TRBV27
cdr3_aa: CASSLAGTSGSSYNEQFF
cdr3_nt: TGTGCCAGCAGTTTAGCAGGGACTAGCGGGAGCTCCTACAATGAGCAGTTCTTC

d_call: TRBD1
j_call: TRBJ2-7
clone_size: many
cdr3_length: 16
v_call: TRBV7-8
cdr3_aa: CASSPTDRGRPYEQYF
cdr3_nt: TGTGCCAGCAGCCCGACGGACAGGGGGAGACCCTACGAGCAGTACTTC

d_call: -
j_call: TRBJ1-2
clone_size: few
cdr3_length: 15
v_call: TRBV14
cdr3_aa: CASSQEVPGWDGYTF
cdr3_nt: TGTGCCAGCAGCCAAGAAGTACCCGGTTGGGATGGCTACACCTTC

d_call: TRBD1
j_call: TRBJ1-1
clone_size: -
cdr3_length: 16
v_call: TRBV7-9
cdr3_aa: CASSLPMTGDGTEAFF
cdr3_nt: TGTGCCAGCAGCTTACCAATGACAGGGGATGGGACTGAAGCTTTCTTT

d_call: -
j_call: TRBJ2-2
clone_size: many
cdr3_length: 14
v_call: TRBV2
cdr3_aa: CASSGNANTGELFF
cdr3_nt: TGTGCCAGCAGCGGCAACGCGAACACCGGGGAGCTGTTTTTT

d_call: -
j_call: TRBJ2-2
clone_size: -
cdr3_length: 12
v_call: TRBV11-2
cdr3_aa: CASSQTYGELLF
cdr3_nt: TGTGCCAGCAGCCAAACGTACGGGGAGCTGTTGTTT

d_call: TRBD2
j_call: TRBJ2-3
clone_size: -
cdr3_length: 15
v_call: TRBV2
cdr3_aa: CANSAGTSDTDTQYF
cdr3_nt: TGTGCCAACAGTGCCGGGACTAGCGACACAGATACGCAGTATTTT

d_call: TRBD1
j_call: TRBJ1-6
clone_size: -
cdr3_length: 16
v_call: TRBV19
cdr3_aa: CASTADRARGNSPLHF
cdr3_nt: TGTGCCAGTACCGCAGACAGGGCCCGCGGCAATTCACCCCTCCACTTT

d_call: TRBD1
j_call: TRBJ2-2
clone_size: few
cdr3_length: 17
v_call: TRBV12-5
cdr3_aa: CASGLQVGQPLPGELFF
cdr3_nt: TGTGCTAGTGGCCTACAAGTGGGACAGCCCCTTCCCGGGGAGCTGTTTTTT

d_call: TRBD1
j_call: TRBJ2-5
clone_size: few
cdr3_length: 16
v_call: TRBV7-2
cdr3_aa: CASSIGTAQGQETQYF
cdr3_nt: TGTGCCAGCAGCATAGGGACAGCCCAGGGTCAAGAGACCCAGTACTTC

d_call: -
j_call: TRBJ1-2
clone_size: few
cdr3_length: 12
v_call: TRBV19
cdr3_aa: CASSIVGTGYTF
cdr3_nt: TGTGCCAGTAGTATAGTGGGCACTGGCTACACCTTC

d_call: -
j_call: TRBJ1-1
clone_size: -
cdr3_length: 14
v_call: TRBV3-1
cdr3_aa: CASSQGGGAGLDFF
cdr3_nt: TGTGCCAGCAGCCAAGGGGGCGGGGCAGGGCTGGATTTCTTT

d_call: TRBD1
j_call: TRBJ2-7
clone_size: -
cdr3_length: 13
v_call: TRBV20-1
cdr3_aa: CSANRGFEGEQYF
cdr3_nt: TGCAGTGCTAACAGGGGCTTTGAAGGCGAGCAGTACTTC

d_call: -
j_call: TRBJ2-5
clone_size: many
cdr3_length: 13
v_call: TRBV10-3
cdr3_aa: CAIGPGYQETQYF
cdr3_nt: TGTGCCATCGGACCTGGTTACCAAGAGACCCAGTACTTC

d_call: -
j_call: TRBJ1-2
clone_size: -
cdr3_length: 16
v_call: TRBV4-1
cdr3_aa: CASRPRDDGGRYGYTF
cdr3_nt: TGCGCCAGCAGGCCAAGAGATGACGGGGGGAGGTATGGCTACACCTTC

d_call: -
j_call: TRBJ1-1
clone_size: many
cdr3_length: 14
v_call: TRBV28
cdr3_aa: CASSTVAPYTEAFF
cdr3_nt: TGTGCCAGCAGCACCGTCGCCCCTTATACTGAAGCTTTCTTT

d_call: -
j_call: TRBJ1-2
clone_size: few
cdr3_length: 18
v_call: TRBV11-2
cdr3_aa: CASSQDQHSTGSNYGYTF
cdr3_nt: TGCGCCAGCAGCCAAGACCAACACTCCACAGGGTCTAACTATGGCTACACCTTC

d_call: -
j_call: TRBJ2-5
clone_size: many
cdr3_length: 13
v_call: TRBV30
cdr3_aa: CAWSALTGETQYF
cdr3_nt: TGTGCCTGGAGTGCTCTAACTGGCGAGACCCAGTACTTC

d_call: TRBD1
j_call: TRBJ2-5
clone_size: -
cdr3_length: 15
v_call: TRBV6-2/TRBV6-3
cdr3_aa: CARNLYGTGEETQYF
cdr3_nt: TGTGCCAGAAACCTGTACGGGACAGGGGAAGAGACCCAGTACTTC

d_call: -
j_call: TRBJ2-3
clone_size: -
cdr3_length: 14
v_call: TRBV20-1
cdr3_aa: CSAREAGEGDTQYF
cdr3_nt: TGCAGTGCTAGAGAAGCAGGGGAAGGAGATACGCAGTATTTT

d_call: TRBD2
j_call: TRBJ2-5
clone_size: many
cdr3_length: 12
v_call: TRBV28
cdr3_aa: CASSRTSGLEYF
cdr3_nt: TGTGCCAGCAGCAGGACTAGCGGGTTGGAGTACTTC

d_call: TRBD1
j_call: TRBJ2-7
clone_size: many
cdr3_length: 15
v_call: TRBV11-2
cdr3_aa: CASSFGTGGFYEQYF
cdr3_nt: TGTGCCAGCAGCTTCGGGACAGGGGGCTTCTACGAGCAGTACTTC

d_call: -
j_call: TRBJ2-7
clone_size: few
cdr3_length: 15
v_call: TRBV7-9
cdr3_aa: CASSLAPAGSYEQYF
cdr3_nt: TGTGCCAGCAGCTTAGCACCAGCAGGGTCCTACGAGCAGTACTTC

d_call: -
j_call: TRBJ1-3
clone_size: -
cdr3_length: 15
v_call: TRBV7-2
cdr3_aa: CASSRLRGAAGTIYF
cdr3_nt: TGTGCCAGCAGCCGCCTTAGGGGGGCGGCTGGCACCATATATTTT

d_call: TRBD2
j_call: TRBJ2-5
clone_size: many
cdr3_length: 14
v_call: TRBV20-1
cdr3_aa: CSAFPSGRVETQYF
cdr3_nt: TGCAGTGCTTTCCCTAGCGGGAGGGTGGAGACCCAGTACTTC

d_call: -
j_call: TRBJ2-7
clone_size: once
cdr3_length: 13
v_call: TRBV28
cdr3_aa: CASMGTVSYEQYF
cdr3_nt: TGTGCCAGCATGGGAACGGTTTCCTACGAGCAGTACTTC

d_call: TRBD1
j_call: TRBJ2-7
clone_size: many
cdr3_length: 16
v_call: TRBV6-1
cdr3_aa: CASSPLGTGGVYEQYF
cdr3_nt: TGTGCCAGCAGTCCGCTCGGGACAGGGGGCGTCTACGAGCAGTACTTC

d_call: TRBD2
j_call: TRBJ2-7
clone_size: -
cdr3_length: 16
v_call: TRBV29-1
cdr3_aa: CSALTAAAGAPYEQYF
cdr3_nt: TGCAGCGCCCTGACTGCGGCAGCGGGAGCGCCTTACGAGCAGTACTTC

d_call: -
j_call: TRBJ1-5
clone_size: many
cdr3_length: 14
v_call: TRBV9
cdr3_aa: CASSKRGVGEPQHF
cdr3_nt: TGTGCCAGCAGCAAGCGGGGCGTAGGGGAGCCCCAGCATTTT

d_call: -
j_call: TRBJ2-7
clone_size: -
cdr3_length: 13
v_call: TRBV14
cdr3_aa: CASSRGPAHEQYF
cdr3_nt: TGTGCCAGCAGCCGTGGCCCGGCGCACGAGCAGTACTTC

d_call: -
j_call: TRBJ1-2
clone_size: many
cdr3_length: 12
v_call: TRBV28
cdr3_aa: CASSFPAYGYTF
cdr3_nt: TGTGCCAGCAGTTTCCCCGCCTATGGCTACACCTTC

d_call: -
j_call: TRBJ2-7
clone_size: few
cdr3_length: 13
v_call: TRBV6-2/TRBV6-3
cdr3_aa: CASSSSGLNEQYF
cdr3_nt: TGTGCCAGCAGTTCATCGGGGCTCAACGAGCAGTACTTC

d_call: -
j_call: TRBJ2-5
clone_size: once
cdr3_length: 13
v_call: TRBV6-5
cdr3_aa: CASSYSGSEAQYF
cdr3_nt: TGTGCCAGCAGTTACTCAGGGTCGGAGGCCCAGTACTTC

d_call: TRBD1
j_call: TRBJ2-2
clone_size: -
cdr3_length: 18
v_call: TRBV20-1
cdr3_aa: CSARAIPTGGRGTGELFF
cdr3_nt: TGCAGTGCTAGAGCAATCCCAACAGGGGGCCGGGGCACCGGGGAGCTGTTTTTT

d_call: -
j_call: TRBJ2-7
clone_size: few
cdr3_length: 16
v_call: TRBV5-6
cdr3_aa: CASSLAGGTRDYEQYF
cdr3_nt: TGTGCCAGCAGCTTGGCCGGCGGGACCCGTGACTACGAGCAGTACTTC

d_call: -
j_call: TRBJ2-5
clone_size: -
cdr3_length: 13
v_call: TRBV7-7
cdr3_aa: CASSLAPRETQYF
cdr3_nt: TGTGCTAGCAGCTTAGCCCCTCGAGAGACCCAGTACTTC

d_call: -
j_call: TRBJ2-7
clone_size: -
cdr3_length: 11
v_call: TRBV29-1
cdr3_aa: CSAGERYEQYF
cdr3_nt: TGCAGCGCCGGGGAGCGCTACGAGCAGTACTTC

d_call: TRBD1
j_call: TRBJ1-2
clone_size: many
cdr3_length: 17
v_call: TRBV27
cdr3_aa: CASSLNTQGAQDYGYTF
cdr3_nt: TGTGCCAGCAGTTTAAACACACAGGGGGCGCAGGACTATGGCTACACCTTC

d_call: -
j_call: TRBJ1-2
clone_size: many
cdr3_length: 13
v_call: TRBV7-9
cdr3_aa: CASSLQELYGYTF
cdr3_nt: TGTGCCAGCAGCCTACAGGAGCTCTATGGCTACACCTTC

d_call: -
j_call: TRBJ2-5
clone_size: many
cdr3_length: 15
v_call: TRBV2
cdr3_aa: CASSGVLGYQETQYF
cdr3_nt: TGTGCCAGCAGTGGAGTTCTAGGGTACCAAGAGACCCAGTACTTC